Given below is one TCR beta chain in context. The antigen it binds to is not known. Per-base quality was not reported, and no clone a single base away is much larger than it. This specimen belongs to a study of blood T cell repertoires in COVID-19 (dated by TCRdb to the early 2020s). About the investigation overall: Collaborator samples came from the United States, Italy and Spain and covered acute and convalescent phases of COVID-19. The prospective study material was composed of cDNA or gDNA derived from T cells, B-cell-depleted T cells, or PBMCs. The dataset comprised deeply sampled blood TCRbeta repertoires from subjects exposed to, actively infected with, or recovered from COVID-19. The repertoires were released in a freely available public database meant as a resource for research on the immune response to SARS-CoV-2. Samples were obtained from the ongoing ImmuneRACE study (first 160 participants) and from 1,000 to 1,500 subjects provided by 6 global collaborators. The sample metadata nearly always contained a de-identified subject ID, COVID-19 status, age in years and sex. HLA class I and class II types, where available, came from metadata supplied by the sample provider rather than from assay-based typing.

The immunoSEQ Assay, a bias-controlled multiplex PCR, was used to amplify TCRbeta CDR3 regions from genomic DNA. In the original analysis: The number of nucleated cells in each sample was estimated by amplification of reference gene primers within the assay. To quantify the absolute abundance of each unique TCRbeta CDR3 rearrangement, sequence reads were collapsed and filtered. Productive Simpson clonality was computed per sample as the square root of Simpson's diversity index over productive rearrangements. TCRdb carries this immuneACCESS record with in-frame sequences only. Its versions omit some clonotypes, under half of them owing to an unresolved V gene in the studies checked, with the rest unexplained. V and J calls and clone size are given by that table; D and trimming were obtained from the DNA. The sample data list over 350,000 clones, and around 87% of these were observed just once. The ten biggest clones cover around 0.95% of the sample.

From the cysteine through the phenylalanine, the CDR3 covers 19 amino acids. The only DNA kept is the CDR3, 57 bases in frame from the first base. Germline trimming: 1 base from V, 7 bases from J; junction bases outside gene matches: 16. The germline V gene sets CDR1 to SGHVS and CDR2 to FQNEAQ. Participants in the prospective study were aged roughly 18 to 100 years, lived in 20 to 25 United States geographic areas, and enrolled through a virtual design. To assign participants to cohorts, the prospective study relied on clinical history that participants themselves reported in a screening survey and a study questionnaire. In the prospective study, whole blood, serum and a nasopharyngeal or oropharyngeal swab were collected from each participant by mobile phlebotomists. Participants in the prospective study had the option to provide additional blood draws and questionnaires over a 2-month period. Blood samples from the prospective study were shipped frozen or at room temperature prior to DNA extraction.

The investigation overall reported the following: The quantity of clinical and demographic metadata differed by source and by participant and was supplied without curation.

Material for sequencing was PBMCs or T cells enriched from blood (not recorded which). This receptor was taken from a woman in her twenties or thirties with acute COVID-19. Here the chain combines TRBV7-8 and TRBJ2-2; TRBD2 lines up with 9 middle nucleotides. The sequenced DNA: TGTGCCAGCAGCTTAGACCCTCCGGCTAGCGGGGACAAGGGCGGGGAGCTGTTTTTT. This yields the protein CASSLDPPASGDKGGELFF.